The next 19 T cell receptor beta chains were all read from a single sample in a study of T cells in Graves' hyperthyroidism and ophthalmopathy. TCR beta CDR3 region amplification was performed from RNA transcripts. The primer set for the first-round RT-PCR of the TCR CDR3 was HTBI. TCRdb reprocessed the multiplex PCR reads with MiXCR, giving one entry per CDR3 protein. The table lists approximately 620,000 distinct CDR3 sequences, about 15% of them singletons, with about 5.8% in the top ten. Sequenced input: blood. The receptors were sampled from a woman in her thirties with Graves' hyperthyroidism that later progressed to Graves' ophthalmopathy.

This clonotype was detected ten times or more. The chain uses TRBV19 and TRBJ2-2; D gene ambiguous. The CDR3 consists of 13 residues. Per the germline V gene, CDR1 is LNHDA and CDR2 is SQIVND (reference sequence). Trimming shortened V by 6 bases and J by 8 bases, and 13 bases separated the two germline ends. The CDR3 DNA follows: TGTGCCAGTAGAGTTTACTCGTGGGGGGAGCTGTTTTTT. Translating gives CASRVYSWGELFF. The variable domain in full, completed from reference TRBV19 and TRBJ2-2, reads DGGITQSPKYLFRKEGQNVTLSCEQNLNHDAMYWYRQDPGQGLRLIYYSQIVNDFQKGDIAEGYSVSREKKESFPLTVTSAQKNPTAFYLCASRVYSWGELFFGEGSRLTVL.

This clonotype was recorded at least ten times. The chain carries TRBV7-2 and TRBJ2-5, with a possible D match to TRBD2 (6 bases). V was pared by 2 bases and J by 4 bases, with 14 bases between. CDR3 length equals 15 residues. Germline loops: CDR1 SGHTA, CDR2 FQGNSA. Here the CDR3 reads CASSLSTSNRETQYF. Written as DNA, the CDR3 is TGTGCCAGCAGCTTAAGCACTAGCAACCGAGAGACCCAGTACTTC.

V usage is TRBV3-1 and J usage is TRBJ2-4; 13 nucleotides match TRBD2. This CDR3 region has 20 residues. Trimming at V came to 6 bases and at J to 2 bases, leaving 16 bases not matched to a gene. CDR1 is LGHDT and CDR2 is YNNKEL in the germline V gene (reference sequence). The chain's CDR3 is CASSRASPGTSGKTKNIQYF. The DNA of the CDR3 is TGTGCCAGCAGTCGGGCTTCTCCCGGGACTAGCGGGAAAACCAAAAACATTCAGTACTTC.

The chain recombines TRBV14 with TRBJ1-6, with D unresolved. Germline lookup yields CDR1 SGHDN and CDR2 FVKESK. The length of the CDR3 is 19 residues. V lost 0 bases and J 9 bases, leaving 24 bases between the germline ends. CDR3 protein: CASSQDSIGAFGIGSPLHF. As DNA, the CDR3 is TGTGCCAGCAGCCAAGATTCTATAGGTGCGTTCGGAATTGGTTCACCCCTCCACTTT.

This clonotype was counted ten times or more. The chain combines TRBV7-2 with TRBJ2-5, with D unclear. There are 12 residues in the CDR3. Germline V gene lookup returns CDR1 SGHTA and CDR2 FQGNSA. V was clipped by 4 bases and J by 7 bases, with 10 bases between them. In DNA form, the CDR3 reads TGTGCCAGCAGCTCACCTTTCGGGACCCAGTACTTC. Its translation: CASSSPFGTQYF.

This clonotype was observed many times. The chain recombines TRBV7-9 with TRBJ1-6; D gene ambiguous. The CDR3 contains 17 residues. Germline V gene sequence: CDR1 SEHNR, CDR2 FQNEAQ (reference sequence). Trimming stripped 1 base from V and 0 bases from J, with 10 bases between. CDR3 amino acids: CASSLGGPTSYNSPLHF. The DNA for the CDR3 is TGTGCCAGCAGCTTAGGCGGACCGACCTCCTATAATTCACCCCTCCACTTT.

The chain has TRBV19 and TRBJ1-5; the D gene is possibly TRBD1 (5 bases). The CDR3 has 14 amino acids. V lost 6 bases, J lost 6 bases, and 15 bases lay in between. Germline V gene lookup returns CDR1 LNHDA and CDR2 SQIVND (reference sequence). This CDR3 is CASSSTGGSQPQHF. The DNA for the CDR3 is TGTGCCAGTAGCTCGACGGGGGGAAGTCAGCCCCAGCATTTT.

This clonotype was counted ten times or more. CDR3: CASSFTGDWTEAFF. The CDR3 DNA follows: TGTGCCAGCAGCTTCACAGGGGATTGGACTGAAGCTTTCTTT. The chain combines TRBV7-2 with TRBJ1-1; 7 nucleotides line up with TRBD1. This CDR3 has 14 residues. Germline V lookup: CDR1 SGHTA, CDR2 FQGNSA. The V segment lost 3 bases and the J segment 5 bases; nucleotides outside the gene matches: 6.

This clonotype was seen ten or more times. The chain is built from TRBV6-2 or TRBV6-3 and TRBJ2-1; 8 nucleotides agree with TRBD1. Unmatched junction bases numbered 6, after V lost 8 bases and J lost 3 bases. Germline CDR1 reads MNHEY; CDR2 reads SVGEGT. The CDR3 has 14 amino acids. The CDR3 nucleotides are TGTGCCAGCGCATCGGGACAGGACTACAATGAGCAGTTCTTC. Translating it yields CASASGQDYNEQFF.

V and J are TRBV5-1 and TRBJ2-2; 7 bases align to TRBD2. This CDR3 comprises 18 residues. Per germline, CDR1 SGHRS and CDR2 YFSETQ. With 3 bases clipped from V and 4 bases from J, the junction kept 15 bases outside the gene matches. For the CDR3, the DNA is TGCGCCAGCAGCTGGACCTTGGGCGCAGCGGGGTTCACCGGGGAGCTGTTTTTT. This encodes CASSWTLGAAGFTGELFF.

This clonotype was observed at least ten times. The V and J genes are TRBV15 and TRBJ2-7; D remains unclear. This CDR3 is built from 13 residues. Trimming shortened V by 5 bases and J by 7 bases, and 15 bases separated the two germline ends. In germline, CDR1 is LNHNV, CDR2 YYDKDF (reference sequence). The chain's CDR3 is CATSERLAGEQYF. CDR3 bases: TGTGCCACCAGCGAACGTTTAGCTGGGGAGCAGTACTTC.

This chain links TRBV30 with TRBJ1-5; 8 bases are shared with TRBD1. Trimming at V came to 3 bases and at J to 2 bases, leaving 12 bases not matched to a gene. The CDR3 spans 17 residues. Germline CDR1 reads GTSNPN; CDR2 reads SVGIG (reference sequence). CDR3 coding DNA: TGTGCCTGGAGCCCCACGGACAGGGAAAGAGGCAATCAGCCCCAGCATTTT. Residues: CAWSPTDRERGNQPQHF.

With regard to this clonotype: A much larger clone lies a single base off, so this may be a read error. CDR3 in amino acids: CASSDLRGSFGEQFF. CDR3 DNA: TGTGCCAGCAGTGATTTACGGGGATCGTTCGGTGAGCAGTTCTTC. The V gene is TRBV6-1, the J gene TRBJ2-1, with a possible D match to TRBD2 (5 bases). From germline, CDR1 is MNHNS and CDR2 SASEGT. The CDR3 is 15 amino acids. V was clipped by 3 bases and J by 9 bases, with 18 bases between them.

This clonotype was found a few times. V gene TRBV19 combines with J gene TRBJ1-1; TRBD1 might be the D (6 bases). Trimming took off 5 bases at V and 2 bases at J, with 15 bases between the two ends. The CDR3 contains 15 residues. Per the germline V gene, CDR1 is LNHDA and CDR2 is SQIVND (reference sequence). The CDR3 nucleotides are TGTGCCAGTAGTTTCCTCCAGGGGCCCAACACTGAAGCTTTCTTT. Its protein is CASSFLQGPNTEAFF.

This rearrangement joins TRBV5-1 to TRBJ2-7; D could derive from TRBD1 or TRBD2 (5 bases each). This CDR3 has 14 amino acids. CDR1 is SGHRS and CDR2 is YFSETQ in the germline V gene. Trimming stripped 5 bases from V and 7 bases from J, with 19 bases between. The CDR3 loop reads CASRKGPTEGEQYF. The CDR3 bases are TGCGCCAGCAGGAAGGGACCGACCGAGGGGGAGCAGTACTTC.

This clonotype was seen ten or more times. V and J are TRBV11-2 and TRBJ1-2, with 9 positions matching TRBD1. This CDR3 spans 13 amino acids. Germline-derived CDR1 and CDR2 are SGHAT and FQNNGV. The junction had 6 bases not matched to a gene; V was cut back by 5 bases and J by 8 bases. The CDR3 DNA reads TGTGCCAGCAGCCCCGGGACAGGGAGGGGCTACACCTTC. It specifies CASSPGTGRGYTF.

This clonotype was picked up many times. This rearrangement joins TRBV30 to TRBJ2-1, with D hard to call. Between the trimmed V and J ends, which lost 0 bases and 0 bases, there was a span of 9 bases. CDR1 is GTSNPN and CDR2 is SVGIG in the germline V gene (reference sequence). The CDR3 contains 15 residues. In DNA, the CDR3 is TGTGCCTGGAGTGTACTGAAGGGCTCCTACAATGAGCAGTTCTTC. Protein sequence: CAWSVLKGSYNEQFF.

This clonotype was recorded a few times. The V gene is TRBV20-1, the J gene TRBJ2-3; 12 nucleotides match TRBD2. The CDR3 extends over 17 amino acids. V lost 1 base and J lost 2; bases outside the gene matches: 7. The germline V gene has CDR1 DFQATT and CDR2 SNEGSKA (reference sequence). The CDR3 protein is CSARAPGLAGSTDTQYF. The CDR3, as DNA: TGCAGTGCTAGAGCCCCTGGACTAGCGGGGTCCACAGATACGCAGTATTTT.

This clonotype has a count of ten or more. The V call is TRBV28, the J call TRBJ2-7; D might be TRBD1 or TRBD2, each matching 5 bases. Germline CDR1 and CDR2: MDHEN and SYDVKM. CDR3 length: 16 residues. Trimming took 3 bases from V and 0 from J, leaving 15 bases between them. This CDR3 is CASSLIRDPGSYEQYF. The CDR3 bases are TGTGCCAGCAGTTTGATCCGGGACCCCGGCTCCTACGAGCAGTACTTC.